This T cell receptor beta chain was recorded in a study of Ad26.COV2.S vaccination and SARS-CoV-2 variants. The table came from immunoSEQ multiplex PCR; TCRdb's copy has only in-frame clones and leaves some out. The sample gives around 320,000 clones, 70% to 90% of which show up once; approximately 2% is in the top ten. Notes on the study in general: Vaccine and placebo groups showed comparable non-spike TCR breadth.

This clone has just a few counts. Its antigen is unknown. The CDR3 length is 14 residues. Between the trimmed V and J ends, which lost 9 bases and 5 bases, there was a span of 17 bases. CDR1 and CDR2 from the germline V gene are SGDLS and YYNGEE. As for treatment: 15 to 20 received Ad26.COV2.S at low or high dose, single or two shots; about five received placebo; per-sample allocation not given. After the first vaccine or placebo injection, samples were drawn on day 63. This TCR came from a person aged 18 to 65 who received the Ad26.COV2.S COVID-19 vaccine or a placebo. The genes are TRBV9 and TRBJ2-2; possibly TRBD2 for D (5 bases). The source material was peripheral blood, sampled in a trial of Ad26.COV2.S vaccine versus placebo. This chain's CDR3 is CATTRGLETGELFF. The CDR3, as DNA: TGTGCCACCACCCGGGGTTTGGAGACCGGGGAGCTGTTTTTT. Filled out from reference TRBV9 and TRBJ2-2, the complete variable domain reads DSGVTQTPKHLITATGQRVTLRCSPRSGDLSVYWYQQSLDQGLQFLIQYYNGEERAKGNILERFSAQQFPDLHSELNLSSLELGDSALYFCATTRGLETGELFFGEGSRLTVL.